This is a list of T cell receptor beta chains from one sample in a study of T cell responses to AZD1222 COVID-19 vaccine. This table comes from immunoSEQ multiplex PCR, and its TCRdb copy is limited to in-frame clones, with some not included. The table lists about 120,000 clones, approximately 86% of them singletons. Specimen: peripheral blood, collected 28 days after the second AZD1222 dose. The origin of the receptors is an adult who received the AZD1222 COVID-19 vaccine. Both conserved end residues are part of each CDR3. The D gene is left open where the match is weak. Size values are once, few and many counts, or a class for expanded clones, and some rows have none.

>TRBJ2-1|NA|TRBV19|NA
CASSSSRGNEQFF
TGTGCCAGTAGTAGCAGCAGGGGCAATGAGCAGTTCTTC
>TRBJ1-1|NA|TRBV7-2|NA
CASSSLGGTLEAFF
TGTGCCAGCAGCTCCTTAGGGGGGACCTTGGAGGCTTTCTTT
>TRBJ1-5|NA|TRBV6-1|NA
CASSEINQPQHF
TGTGCCAGCAGTGAGATAAATCAGCCCCAGCATTTT
>TRBJ2-5|NA|TRBV10-1|few
CDKVGGKETQYF
TGCGACAAGGTAGGAGGAAAAGAGACCCAGTACTTC
>TRBJ1-3|NA|TRBV7-8|NA
CASSTSVPTGNTIYF
TGTGCCAGCAGCACCTCAGTCCCTACTGGAAACACCATATATTTT
>TRBJ1-6|NA|TRBV7-3|NA
CASSLTPGPLHF
TGTGCCAGCAGCTTAACGCCGGGACCCCTCCACTTT
>TRBJ1-2|NA|TRBV29-1|once
CSVGEGENYGYTF
TGCAGCGTTGGTGAGGGGGAGAACTATGGCTACACCTTC
>TRBJ1-5|TRBD1|TRBV5-1|NA
CASSPGQGGVQPQHF
TGCGCCAGCAGCCCGGGACAGGGGGGAGTTCAGCCCCAGCATTTT
>TRBJ1-5|NA|TRBV19|NA
CASSLPGFGGDQPQHF
TGTGCCAGTAGTCTCCCTGGTTTCGGGGGGGATCAGCCCCAGCATTTT
>TRBJ1-2|NA|TRBV27|NA
CASRGTGVYGYTF
TGTGCCAGCAGGGGTACCGGGGTCTATGGCTACACCTTC
>TRBJ2-7|NA|TRBV27|NA
CASRAFPYEQYF
TGTGCCAGCCGGGCGTTCCCCTACGAGCAGTACTTC
>TRBJ1-1|NA|TRBV7-2|NA
CASSLEYSPRAFF
TGTGCCAGCAGCTTAGAGTACAGTCCCCGAGCTTTCTTT
>TRBJ2-1|NA|TRBV5-5|NA
CASSKNTGGRSYEQFF
TGTGCCAGCAGCAAAAACACCGGGGGGCGTTCATATGAGCAGTTCTTC
>TRBJ1-3|NA|TRBV5-4|few
CASSYGVEANTIYF
TGTGCCAGCAGCTACGGGGTAGAGGCAAACACCATATATTTT
>TRBJ2-7|TRBD1|TRBV29-1|NA
CSVPGQGIREQYF
TGCAGCGTACCGGGACAGGGTATTCGGGAGCAGTACTTC
>TRBJ1-1|TRBD1|TRBV27|once
CASSLFGQGFNTEAFF
TGTGCCAGCAGTTTATTCGGACAGGGTTTCAACACTGAAGCTTTCTTT
>TRBJ2-3|TRBD2|TRBV6-4|NA
CASSGTSGTDTQYF
TGTGCCAGCAGTGGGACTAGCGGCACAGATACGCAGTATTTT
>TRBJ2-1|TRBD1|TRBV5-4|once
CASSWGQGIAHNEQFF
TGTGCCAGCAGCTGGGGACAGGGGATCGCGCACAATGAGCAGTTCTTC
>TRBJ1-1|NA|TRBV27|NA
CASSFSYSWDTEAFF
TGTGCCAGCAGTTTTTCGTATTCTTGGGACACTGAAGCTTTCTTT
>TRBJ1-2|TRBD1|TRBV2|NA
CASSARQGSLYGYTF
TGTGCCAGCAGTGCACGACAGGGGAGCCTATATGGCTACACCTTC
>TRBJ1-6|NA|TRBV9|NA
CASSVDLSSYNSPLHF
TGTGCCAGCAGCGTAGATCTCAGCTCCTATAATTCACCCCTCCACTTT
>TRBJ1-3|TRBD1|TRBV29-1|NA
CSVDTTGSGNTIYF
TGCAGCGTTGATACGACAGGGTCTGGAAACACCATATATTTT
>TRBJ1-4|NA|TRBV19|NA
CASSIWVNEKLFF
TGTGCCAGTAGTATATGGGTGAATGAAAAACTGTTTTTT
>TRBJ1-2|NA|TRBV30|NA
CAWSGGANYGYTF
TGTGCCTGGAGTGGTGGGGCTAACTATGGCTACACCTTC
>TRBJ2-1|NA|TRBV7-2|NA
CASSLGKDEQFF
TGTGCCAGCAGCCTAGGGAAGGATGAGCAGTTCTTC
>TRBJ1-6|NA|TRBV5-6|NA
CASSSGLGASYNSPLHF
TGTGCCAGCAGCTCCGGATTGGGGGCCTCCTATAATTCACCCCTCCACTTT
>TRBJ1-6|NA|TRBV7-9|once
CASSFESGTRSPLHF
TGTGCCAGCAGCTTTGAGTCAGGGACCCGCTCACCCCTCCACTTT
>TRBJ1-2|NA|TRBV5-4|NA
CASSLRNANYGYTF
TGTGCCAGCAGCTTGAGAAACGCTAACTATGGCTACACCTTC
>TRBJ2-1|NA|TRBV11-1|NA
CASSLAISTSYNEQFF
TGTGCCAGCAGCTTAGCGATCTCCACCTCCTACAATGAGCAGTTCTTC
>TRBJ1-5|NA|TRBV6-2/TRBV6-3|NA
CASSMRQVHSNQPQHF
TGTGCCAGCAGTATGCGACAGGTCCATAGCAATCAGCCCCAGCATTTT
>TRBJ2-1|TRBD1|TRBV5-5|NA
CASSLRDRGGRNEQFF
TGTGCCAGCAGCTTACGGGACAGGGGAGGCCGGAATGAGCAGTTCTTC
>TRBJ1-5|NA|TRBV27|NA
CASRPDQPQHF
TGTGCCAGCAGGCCTGATCAGCCCCAGCATTTT
>TRBJ1-2|TRBD1|TRBV5-1|NA
CASSMGQLNYGYTF
TGCGCCAGCAGCATGGGACAGCTAAACTATGGCTACACCTTC
>TRBJ1-5|NA|TRBV4-2|once
CASSQGFQVNQPQHF
TGTGCCAGCAGCCAAGGATTCCAGGTGAATCAGCCCCAGCATTTT
>TRBJ1-3|NA|TRBV19|NA
CASGSRRTGLSGNTIYF
TGTGCCAGTGGATCGAGGCGAACAGGGCTCTCTGGAAACACCATATATTTT
>TRBJ2-7|NA|TRBV5-8|NA
CASSFTGSREQYF
TGTGCCAGCAGCTTCACAGGTTCTCGGGAGCAGTACTTC
>TRBJ2-5|NA|TRBV7-3|NA
CASSPGPTRGETQYF
TGTGCCAGCAGCCCCGGACCTACTAGGGGGGAGACCCAGTACTTC
>TRBJ1-4|TRBD1|TRBV13|NA
CASSHRDRGEKLFF
TGTGCCAGCAGCCACCGGGACAGGGGGGAAAAACTGTTTTTT
>TRBJ1-2|NA|TRBV7-2|NA
CASSSMGVGNYGYTF
TGTGCCAGCAGCTCCATGGGGGTTGGCAACTATGGCTACACCTTC
>TRBJ1-5|NA|TRBV28|NA
CASQGGDLSNQPQHF
TGTGCCAGCCAGGGAGGGGACCTTAGCAATCAGCCCCAGCATTTT
>TRBJ2-5|TRBD2|TRBV19|few
CASRGGGAQETQYF
TGTGCCAGTAGGGGCGGGGGGGCTCAGGAGACCCAGTACTTC
>TRBJ1-1|TRBD1|TRBV18|NA
CASSRYDRGTEAFF
TGTGCCAGCTCACGTTATGACAGGGGCACTGAAGCTTTCTTT
>TRBJ1-4|NA|TRBV19|NA
CASSISGADEKLFF
TGTGCCAGTAGTATCTCCGGGGCGGATGAAAAACTGTTTTTT
>TRBJ1-3|NA|TRBV20-1|NA
CSASNRDSGNTIYF
TGCAGTGCTAGTAATCGAGACTCTGGAAACACCATATATTTT
>TRBJ1-2|NA|TRBV19|NA
CASSVTGHHYGYTF
TGTGCCAGTAGTGTGACAGGACACCACTATGGCTACACCTTC
>TRBJ2-5|TRBD1|TRBV28|NA
CASRPTGGVETQYF
TGTGCCAGCAGACCCACAGGGGGCGTGGAGACCCAGTACTTC
>TRBJ1-1|NA|TRBV28|NA
CASSLPQDARAFF
TGTGCCAGCAGCCTTCCCCAGGACGCGAGAGCTTTCTTT
>TRBJ1-2|NA|TRBV7-9|NA
CASSLAGDWNGYTF
TGTGCCAGCAGCTTAGCGGGGGATTGGAATGGCTACACCTTC
>TRBJ1-2|TRBD1|TRBV7-9|NA
CASSYPEGAIGYTF
TGTGCCAGCAGCTATCCCGAGGGGGCGATTGGCTACACCTTC
>TRBJ1-6|TRBD1|TRBV11-3|NA
CASSLDLAGGADSPLHF
TGTGCCAGCAGCTTAGATTTAGCAGGGGGCGCCGATTCACCCCTCCACTTT
>TRBJ1-2|NA|TRBV18|NA
CASSPGLDRSYGYTF
TGTGCCAGCTCACCAGGTCTAGACCGCTCTTATGGCTACACCTTC
>TRBJ2-2|NA|TRBV2|NA
CASSSPPGRGNTGELFF
TGTGCCAGCAGTTCCCCTCCGGGAAGAGGGAACACCGGGGAGCTGTTTTTT
>TRBJ1-2|NA|TRBV2|NA
CASTPRINYGYTF
TGTGCCAGCACCCCCCGGATCAACTATGGCTACACCTTC
>TRBJ2-7|TRBD1|TRBV4-3|few
CASSDGTANYEQYF
TGCGCTTCCAGCGACGGGACAGCTAATTACGAGCAGTACTTC
>TRBJ2-1|NA|TRBV5-1|NA
CASSPGPNNEQFF
TGCGCCAGCAGCCCTGGTCCCAACAATGAGCAGTTCTTC
>TRBJ1-6|NA|TRBV18|NA
CASSAGQDNSPLHF
TGTGCCAGCTCGGCGGGACAAGATAATTCACCCCTCCACTTT
>TRBJ2-5|TRBD2|TRBV3-1/TRBV3-2|NA
CASSQDWGTSLETQYF
TGTGCCAGCAGCCAAGATTGGGGGACTAGTCTAGAGACCCAGTACTTC
>TRBJ1-2|TRBD1|TRBV2|NA
CASKGGGGSYGYTF
TGTGCCAGCAAGGGGGGAGGGGGCTCCTATGGCTACACCTTC
>TRBJ1-2|TRBD1|TRBV9|few
CASSSQGALKDYTF
TGTGCCAGCAGCTCTCAGGGGGCTTTAAAGGACTACACCTTC
>TRBJ1-3|NA|TRBV3-1/TRBV3-2|NA
CASSQDRLSVSGNTIYF
TGTGCCAGCAGCCAAGATCGCTTGTCGGTCTCTGGAAACACCATATATTTT